These 3 T cell receptor beta chains were all obtained from the same sample, sequenced in a study of blood T cell repertoires in COVID-19 (dated by TCRdb to about 2020). Receptors were amplified or captured by the immunoSEQ multiplex PCR assay. TCRdb took this table from immuneACCESS and kept in-frame rearrangements with V and J called. Such tables lack part of the clones; where checked against another copy, unresolved V genes explain under half of the gap, and the rest is unexplained. Counted in this sample were under 300,000 clones; roughly three quarters of them appeared once. The ten largest clonotypes hold 4% to 4.5% of the sample. Material: peripheral blood. The receptors were gathered from a woman in her 40s with active or convalescent COVID-19.

This clone was found a few times. V and J are TRBV7-9 and TRBJ1-2; D might be TRBD1 (5 bases). The V end was cut by 0 bases, the J end by 2 bases, with 19 bases between. The CDR3 has 18 residues. CDR1 is SEHNR and CDR2 is FQNEAQ in the germline V gene (reference sequence). Written as DNA, the CDR3 is TGTGCCAGCAGCTTAGCGCGGGACCTAGGGCTTAAGAACTATGGCTACACCTTC. It specifies CASSLARDLGLKNYGYTF.

The rearrangement links TRBV2 to TRBJ1-2; D is possibly TRBD1 (6 bases). V lost 5 bases and J 2 bases, leaving 6 bases between the germline ends. The CDR3 contains 12 residues. Germline V gives CDR1 SNHLY, CDR2 FYNNEI. CDR3 amino acids: CASSRGNYGYTF. CDR3 sequence (DNA): TGTGCCAGCAGTAGGGGGAACTATGGCTACACCTTC.

This clone has only one observation. This chain joins TRBV6-2 or TRBV6-3 and TRBJ2-1, with TRBD2 matching over 16 bases. CDR1 is MNHEY, CDR2 SVGEGT, per germline. J lost 1 base, V lost 6 bases, and 6 bases had no gene match. This CDR3 spans 18 amino acids. CDR3 coding DNA: TGTGCCAGCAGCTATGGGACTAGCGGGGGGGCTTCCTACAATGAGCAGTTCTTC. As protein: CASSYGTSGGASYNEQFF.